Detailed here is one TCR beta chain. Its antigen remains unknown. Together with a sample-barcoded 5' primer, a J-beta primer mix was included in a second PCR lasting about 7 to 12 cycles. MiXCR, applied by TCRdb to the 5' RACE reads, yields one record per CDR3 protein. Of hundreds of thousands of distinct CDR3 sequences listed, over 40% were seen once; the top ten hold roughly 13%. This record comes from a study of blood T cells in healthy people across ages. On the study more broadly: Capture by template switching was about one barcoded beta molecule per two T cells.

Study-wide results and caveats: The fall in TCR beta diversity per million T cells was roughly linear with age.

Donation came from healthy Caucasian individuals in Russia who were aged about 6 to 95. V was pared by 0 bases and J by 9 bases, with 9 bases between. Germline assignment: CDR1 ENHRY and CDR2 SYGVKD. This CDR3 is built from 13 residues. This receptor was identified in a woman of 80 years or more in good health. Sequencing was done on a sample of blood. The chain couples TRBV10-3 to TRBJ2-1, with a possible D match to TRBD2 (5 bases). CDR3: CAISESAAGEQFF. In DNA, the CDR3 is TGTGCCATCAGTGAGTCAGCCGCGGGTGAGCAGTTCTTC.